A selection of T cell receptor beta chains follows, all from one sample in a study of vaccination and CD4 T cells after COVID-19. These receptors lack a known antigen. MiXCR, run by TCRdb on the PCR reads, gives a single entry per CDR3 protein. The sample has 14,000 or so distinct CDR3 sequences, about 31% seen once. Sequencing used cultured CD4+ T cells from blood. These receptors came from a human donor with COVID-19. The CDR3 runs from the conserved cysteine through the conserved F or W. The D gene is left open where the match is weak. The size entry is marked missing in some rows and otherwise reads once, few, many or a size class.

J gene,CDR3 length,V gene,D gene,clone size,CDR3 protein,CDR3 DNA
TRBJ1-6,15,TRBV20-1,NA,NA,CSASVQAGNNSPLHF,TGCAGTGCTAGTGTGCAGGCGGGAAATAATTCACCCCTCCACTTT
TRBJ1-6,13,TRBV18,NA,NA,CASSPLRNSPLHF,TGTGCCAGCTCACCACTCCGTAATTCACCCCTCCACTTT
TRBJ2-7,12,TRBV11-1,NA,NA,CASSPRQYEQYF,TGTGCCAGCAGCCCACGGCAATACGAGCAGTACTTC
TRBJ1-2,11,TRBV19,NA,NA,CASKRWDGYTF,TGTGCCAGTAAGAGGTGGGACGGCTACACCTTC
TRBJ1-1,14,TRBV12-3/TRBV12-4,NA,NA,CASRRPQRNTEAFF,TGTGCCAGCAGGCGACCTCAGAGGAACACTGAAGCTTTCTTT
TRBJ2-4,15,TRBV6-1,TRBD2,NA,CASHYSGEAKNTQYF,TGTGCCAGCCACTACAGCGGGGAGGCCAAAAACACTCAGTACTTC
TRBJ1-3,15,TRBV7-2,TRBD1,NA,CASSLGMGQGDHIYF,TGTGCCAGCAGCTTGGGGATGGGACAGGGCGATCACATATATTTT
TRBJ1-6,16,TRBV27,TRBD1,few,CASRPFGDRGLSPLHF,TGTGCCAGCAGACCTTTCGGGGACAGGGGGCTTTCACCCCTCCACTTT
TRBJ1-5,14,TRBV5-1,NA,NA,CASSPMEGQQPQHF,TGCGCCAGCAGCCCGATGGAGGGTCAACAGCCCCAGCATTTT
TRBJ2-7,12,TRBV3-1,NA,NA,CASSQHLYEQYF,TGTGCCAGCAGCCAGCATCTCTACGAGCAGTACTTC
TRBJ1-2,14,TRBV11-2,NA,few,CASSSNVDRYGYTF,TGTGCCAGCAGCTCGAATGTGGACAGATATGGCTACACCTTC
TRBJ1-2,13,TRBV11-3,NA,few,CASSSGTYYGYTF,TGTGCCAGCAGCTCCGGGACTTACTATGGCTACACCTTC